This entry is about one T cell receptor (beta chain). Using a J-beta primer mix together with a sample-barcoded 5' primer, a second PCR was run for roughly 6 to 12 cycles. TCRdb re-derived calls from the 5' RACE reads in MiXCR, one entry per CDR3 protein. This sample has around 1,000,000 distinct CDR3 sequences, with 25% found just once. The data stem from a study of blood T cells in healthy people across ages. Trimming removed 4 bases from V and 5 bases from J, with 12 bases in between. Germline-derived CDR1 and CDR2 are SQVTM and ANQGSEA. The CDR3 length is 13 residues. In addition, the sample was reused for a study of T cells of mothers and their children.

This receptor was taken from a girl aged 2-9 years in good health. This rearrangement joins TRBV29-1 to TRBJ1-3; tentative D call: TRBD1 (6 bases). Sequences were obtained from blood. CDR3 in amino acids: CSVGGAGRNTIYF. CDR3 coding DNA: TGCAGCGTTGGGGGGGCTGGTCGAAACACCATATATTTT.